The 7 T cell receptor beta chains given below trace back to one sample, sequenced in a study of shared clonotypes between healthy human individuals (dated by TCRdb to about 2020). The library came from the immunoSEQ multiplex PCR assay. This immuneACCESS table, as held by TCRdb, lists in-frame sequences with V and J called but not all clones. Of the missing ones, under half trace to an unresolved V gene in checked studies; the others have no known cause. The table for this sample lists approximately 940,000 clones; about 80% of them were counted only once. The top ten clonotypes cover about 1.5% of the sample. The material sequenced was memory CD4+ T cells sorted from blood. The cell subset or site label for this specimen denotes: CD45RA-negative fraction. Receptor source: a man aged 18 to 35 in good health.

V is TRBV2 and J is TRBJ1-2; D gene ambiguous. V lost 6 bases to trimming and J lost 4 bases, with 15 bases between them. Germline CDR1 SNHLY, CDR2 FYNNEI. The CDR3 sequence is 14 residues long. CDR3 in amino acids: CASRGGTLAYGYTF. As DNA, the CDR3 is TGTGCCAGCAGGGGAGGTACCCTGGCCTATGGCTACACCTTC. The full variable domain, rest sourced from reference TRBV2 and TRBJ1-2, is EPEVTQTPSHQVTQMGQEVILRCVPISNHLYFYWYRQILGQKVEFLVSFYNNEISEKSEIFDDQFSVERPDGSNFTLKIRSTKLEDSAMYFCASRGGTLAYGYTFGSGTRLTVV.

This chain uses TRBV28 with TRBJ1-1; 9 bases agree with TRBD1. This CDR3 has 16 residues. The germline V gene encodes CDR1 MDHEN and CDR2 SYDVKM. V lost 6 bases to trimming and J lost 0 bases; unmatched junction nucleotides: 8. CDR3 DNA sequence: TGTGCCAGCAGCTCCCCGGGACAGGGAATGAACACTGAAGCTTTCTTT. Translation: CASSSPGQGMNTEAFF.

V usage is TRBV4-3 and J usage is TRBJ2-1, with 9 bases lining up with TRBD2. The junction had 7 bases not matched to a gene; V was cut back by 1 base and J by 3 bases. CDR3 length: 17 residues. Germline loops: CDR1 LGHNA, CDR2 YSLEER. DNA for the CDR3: TGCGCCAGCAGCCAAGGGGGACTAGCAGGAAACTACAATGAGCAGTTCTTC. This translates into CASSQGGLAGNYNEQFF.

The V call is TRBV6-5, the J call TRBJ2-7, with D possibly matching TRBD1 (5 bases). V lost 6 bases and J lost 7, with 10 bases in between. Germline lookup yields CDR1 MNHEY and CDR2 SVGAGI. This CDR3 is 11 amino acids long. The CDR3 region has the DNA TGTGCCAGCAGCGATCACAGGGAGCAGTACTTC. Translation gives CASSDHREQYF.

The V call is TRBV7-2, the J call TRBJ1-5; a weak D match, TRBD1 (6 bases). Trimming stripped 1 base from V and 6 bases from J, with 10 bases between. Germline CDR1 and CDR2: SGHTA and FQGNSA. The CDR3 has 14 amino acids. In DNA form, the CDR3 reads TGTGCCAGCAGCTTAGAGGGCAGGGGTCAGCCCCAGCATTTT. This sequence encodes CASSLEGRGQPQHF.

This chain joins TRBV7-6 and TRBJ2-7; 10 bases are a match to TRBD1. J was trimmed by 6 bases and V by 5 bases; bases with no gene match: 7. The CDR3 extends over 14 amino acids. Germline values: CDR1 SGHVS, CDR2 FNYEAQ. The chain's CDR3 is CASSAKTGGAEQYF. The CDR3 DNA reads TGTGCCAGCAGCGCCAAGACAGGGGGCGCCGAGCAGTACTTC.

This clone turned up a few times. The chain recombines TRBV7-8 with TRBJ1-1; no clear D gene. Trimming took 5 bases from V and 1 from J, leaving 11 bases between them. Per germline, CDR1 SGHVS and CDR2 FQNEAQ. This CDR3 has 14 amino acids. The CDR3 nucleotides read TGTGCCAGCAGCAAAAGGACGGAGAACACTGAAGCTTTCTTT. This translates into CASSKRTENTEAFF.